The 10 T cell receptor beta chains below all came from one sample that was sequenced in a study of tumor-infiltrating lymphocytes in primary liver carcinoma. From roughly 21-30 mg of unsorted bulk tissue, DNA and RNA were co-extracted together. Starting material of 400 to 600 ng total RNA yielded TCR beta cDNA via a constant-region primer. Three rounds of nested multiplex PCR with slightly modified ARM-PCR produced TCR beta libraries. The first two PCR rounds used TRBV1-TRBV30 primers with a Cbeta primer, nine to eleven cycles each. TCRdb used MiXCR to reprocess the multiplex PCR reads, holding one entry per CDR3 protein. The table has approximately 76,000 distinct CDR3 sequences, 71% seen once; the top ten hold around 13%. Sample: liver tumor tissue from sampling region 4. As to subset: tumor region T4, right-lateral pole. These receptors were obtained from a woman between 55 and 75 years old with primary liver carcinoma and hepatitis B virus infection.

A remark on this clonotype: The CDR3 does not close with the conserved phenylalanine or tryptophan, likely indicating a read error. The V and J genes are TRBV12-5 and TRBJ2-3; D possibly uses TRBD1 or TRBD2 (5 bases each). Germline CDR1 and CDR2: LGHNT and FRNRAP. V shed 6 bases and J shed 2 bases, with 15 bases lying between them. The CDR3 length is 15 residues. CDR3 sequence: CASGFGGAVTDTQYI. The CDR3 nucleotides are TGTGCTAGTGGCTTTGGGGGAGCGGTCACAGATACGCAGTATATT.

This chain links TRBV6-6 with TRBJ2-1; D is unresolved. The CDR3 loop spans 14 amino acids. Between the trimmed V and J ends, which lost 5 bases and 9 bases, there was a span of 17 bases. Per the germline V gene, CDR1 is MNHNY and CDR2 is SVGAGI (reference sequence). The CDR3 here is CASSHEVISSEQFF. In nucleotides, the CDR3 is TGTGCCAGCAGTCACGAGGTTATCTCAAGTGAGCAGTTCTTC.

This clonotype was seen a single time. One end of the junction is discordant with germline, which a read error may explain. The chain joins TRBV6-6 to TRBJ2-7; 12 nucleotides match TRBD2. Germline V gene sequence: CDR1 MNHNY, CDR2 SVGAGI (reference sequence). This CDR3 comprises 15 residues. The DNA of the CDR3 is TGTGCCAGCAGGGGGGTACTAGCGGGGGGCTACGAGCACTACTTC. It yields the protein CASRGVLAGGYEHYF.

This sequence joins TRBV12-3 or TRBV12-4 and TRBJ1-1; no firm D call. Trimming took 7 bases from V and 1 from J, leaving 13 bases between them. This CDR3 comprises 14 residues. The CDR3 sequence is CASTYRHPNTEAFF. The CDR3 DNA is TGTGCCAGCACGTACCGGCACCCGAACACTGAAGCTTTCTTT.

This chain uses TRBV5-5 with TRBJ2-1; 11 positions agree with TRBD2. This CDR3 contains 17 residues. The V gene's germline CDR1 is SGHKS and CDR2 YYEKEE (reference sequence). The V and J ends lost 8 bases and 2 bases, in that order; junction bases with no gene match: 12. The CDR3 DNA reads TGTGCCAGTAGCACCGCCGAGACTAGCGGGACCTACAATGAGCAGTTCTTC. It codes for CASSTAETSGTYNEQFF.

As for this clonotype: An end of the junction does not agree with germline; a read error may underlie this. The rearrangement uses TRBV12-3 or TRBV12-4 and TRBJ1-1, with D perhaps matching TRBD1 (5 bases). The CDR3 contains 11 residues. The CDR3 coding sequence is TGCACTAGCAGTTTAGGGGCTAAAGCTTTCTTT. Amino acid sequence: CTSSLGAKAFF.

This clonotype was seen repeatedly, ten times or more. This sequence joins TRBV6-5 and TRBJ2-1; the D gene is possibly TRBD2 (6 bases). From germline, CDR1 is MNHEY and CDR2 SVGAGI. Trimming pared 0 bases from V and 9 bases from J, leaving 12 bases between. CDR3 length equals 14 residues. Here the CDR3 reads CASSYSTGVSEQFF. DNA of the CDR3: TGTGCCAGCAGTTACTCGACGGGAGTAAGTGAGCAGTTCTTC.

As to this clonotype: The germline gene is not matched at one end of the junction; a read error may be the cause. The J gene is TRBJ2-3, the V gene TRBV29-1, with 9 bases identical to TRBD1. The CDR3 consists of 13 residues. From germline, CDR1 is SQVTM and CDR2 ANQGSEA. CDR3 protein: CCVPGQGADTQYF. The CDR3, as DNA: TGCTGCGTTCCGGGACAGGGCGCAGATACGCAGTATTTT.

A note on this clonotype: The germline gene is not matched at one end of the junction; a read error may be the cause. The chain combines TRBV6-6 with TRBJ2-6; a weak D match, TRBD1 (5 bases). The germline V gene has CDR1 MNHNY and CDR2 SVGAGI (reference sequence). The CDR3 consists of 14 residues. CDR3 coding DNA: TGTGCCAGCAATAAATGGGGCAACGCCAACGTCCAGACTTTC. It is translated as CASNKWGNANVQTF.

As regards this clonotype: One junction end does not reproduce the germline sequence, and a read error may be involved. In DNA, the CDR3 is TGCGCCAGTAGCCTGGGACAAGCGGGAGGGCCGGCCAAAAACATTCAGTACTTC. This gives the protein CASSLGQAGGPAKNIQYF. The chain joins TRBV4-1 to TRBJ2-4; 10 bases line up with TRBD2. Germline lookup yields CDR1 MGHRA and CDR2 YSYEKL. The CDR3 has 18 residues.